The table lists the clone carrying this TCR beta chain with a few counts. This sample stems from a study of cytomegalovirus exposure and HLA in healthy donors. PCR involved 60 Vbeta and 13 Jbeta primers. This table comes from immunoSEQ multiplex PCR, and its TCRdb copy is limited to in-frame clones, with some not included. The sample has about 110,000 clones; over 65% are singletons. Germline lookup yields CDR1 SGHVS and CDR2 FQNEAQ. The V end lost 5 bases, the J end lost 1 base, and 12 bases lay between the germline ends. This CDR3 region has 14 residues. Specimen: PBMCs. The sequence was obtained from a woman aged 25-40 years in good health and CMV-seronegative. The chain carries TRBV7-8 and TRBJ2-7; no clear D. CDR3 amino acids: CASSISTGSYEQYF. Here the CDR3 DNA reads TGTGCCAGCAGCATATCCACTGGTTCCTACGAGCAGTACTTC. The full variable domain, with the rest looked up from reference TRBV7-8 and TRBJ2-7, is GAGVSQSPRYKVAKRGQDVALRCDPISGHVSLFWYQQALGQGPEFLTYFQNEAQLDKSGLPSDRFFAERPEGSVSTLKIQRTQQEDSAVYLCASSISTGSYEQYFGPGTRLTVT.